This is a list of T cell receptor beta chains from one sample in a study of T cell clonotyping in hematopoietic cell transplantation. Profiled with immunoSEQ multiplex PCR; TCRdb holds only in-frame clones, not every one. The table includes over 10,000 clones, roughly 80% detected once. Source: PBMCs, taken 100 days after allogeneic stem cell transplant. These receptor sequences come from a female patient aged 40 to 55 who had an allogeneic stem cell transplant from a related donor, so T cells may come from the graft donor. Some clones in this sample may be carry-over from other donors' samples. CDR3s include the opening cysteine and the closing phenylalanine or tryptophan. D genes are given only for firm matches. Some rows mark clone size as missing; the rest say once, few, many or name a class of expanded clone.

size,J,D,V,DNA,CDR3
-,TRBJ1-1,-,TRBV29-1,TGCAGCGTTGCTGAGCATCTGGGGACTGAAGCTTTCTTT,CSVAEHLGTEAFF
few,TRBJ1-2,TRBD1,TRBV5-1,TGCGCCAGCGTATCGGTTCCCGGGACAGATGTTACGGGTGGCTACACCTTC,CASVSVPGTDVTGGYTF
-,TRBJ2-7,TRBD1,TRBV6-4,TGTGCCAGCAGTGACTCGGACAGGGGCGAGCAGTACTTC,CASSDSDRGEQYF
-,TRBJ1-2,TRBD1,TRBV27,TGTGCCAGCAGTTCAGACCTCAGGGGGCGGGGCTACACCTTC,CASSSDLRGRGYTF
-,TRBJ2-1,-,TRBV2,TGTGCCAGCAGTGATTTGGCACTCGAGCAGTTCTTC,CASSDLALEQFF
few,TRBJ1-2,-,TRBV2,TGTGCCAGCAGTGACGAGGGCCTCTATGGCTACACCTTC,CASSDEGLYGYTF
-,TRBJ2-7,-,TRBV7-2,TGTGCCAGCAGCTTAAAGGGCTACTCCTACGAGCAGTACTTC,CASSLKGYSYEQYF
-,TRBJ2-1,-,TRBV27,TGTGCCAGCAGTGACGAAGTCTACAATGAGCAGTTCTTC,CASSDEVYNEQFF
-,TRBJ2-3,-,TRBV2,TGTGCCAGCACCCCTCTGGCACACCGCACAGATACGCAGTATTTT,CASTPLAHRTDTQYF
once,TRBJ2-3,-,TRBV5-4,TGTGCCAGCAGCTTGGACCCGAGCACAGATACGCAGTATTTT,CASSLDPSTDTQYF
-,TRBJ1-2,TRBD1,TRBV29-1,TGCAGCGTATTGAGACAGGGGGCGGACTATGGCTACACCTTC,CSVLRQGADYGYTF
-,TRBJ2-7,-,TRBV2,TGTGCCAGCAGTGACAGGGTCCACGAGCAGTACTTC,CASSDRVHEQYF
-,TRBJ2-1,TRBD1,TRBV30,TGTGCCTGGAGTTGGGACAGGGGGTACAATGAGCAGTTCTTC,CAWSWDRGYNEQFF
-,TRBJ1-1,-,TRBV11-2,TGTGCCAGCAGCCCAAGGTCGGAAACTGAAGCTTTCTTT,CASSPRSETEAFF
-,TRBJ1-5,-,TRBV27,TGTGCCAGCAGTCTCACAGGGAGCAATCAGCCCCAGCATTTT,CASSLTGSNQPQHF
-,TRBJ1-2,-,TRBV27,TGTGCCAGTGCCCCGGGGCTTCCACTCTATGGCTACACCTTC,CASAPGLPLYGYTF